This T cell receptor (beta chain) was found in a study of T-cell reconstitution after alpha-beta-depleted transplantation in children (dated by TCRdb to the mid-2010s). Background for the entire study: Using TCR repertoire profiling, the study followed T-cell immune reconstitution in a quantitative way in children after TCRalphabeta/CD19-depleted allogeneic hematopoietic cell transplantation.

The sample holds many counts of this clonotype. Its antigen has not been determined. Base qualities were left out, and no much larger clone turns up one base away. Trimming removed 1 base from V and 7 bases from J, leaving 11 bases between the germline ends. The germline V gene (reference sequence) supplies CDR1 DFQATT and CDR2 SNEGSKA. Reading from cysteine to phenylalanine, the CDR3 counts 14 amino acids. The sequence is cut down to CDR3 DNA, 42 bases in frame from base 1. Receptors were amplified or captured by PCR. Sequencing was performed on an Illumina HiSeq 2500. To normalize quantification of the TCRbeta repertoire, the TCR libraries were built with molecular barcoding that relied on unique molecular identifiers. TCRdb redid the processing of the public reads, applying fastp at Q25 and MiXCR, and retained in-frame beta chains. Rows with a matching CDR3 protein are joined into one entry that keeps the most common DNA and genes. This sample holds some 200,000 distinct CDR3 sequences; more than 7.5% were observed only once. The ten largest clones represent approximately 4.7% of the sample.

The sequence came from a human donor who donated a stem cell graft to a child with SCID. The sample here was PBMCs from the stem cell graft donor, taken from the stem cell graft. This chain is built from TRBV20-1 and TRBJ1-6; the D gene remains uncertain. The sequence in DNA is TGCAGTGCTAGAGCAGCCGGACGGAATTCACCCCTCCACTTT. The resulting protein is CSARAAGRNSPLHF.